One and the same sample provided the 9 T cell receptor beta chains below, sequenced in a study of blood T cell repertoires in COVID-19. TCRdb's table, derived via immunoSEQ multiplex PCR, lists solely in-frame clones and lacks some. The table lists approximately 99,000 clones, 75% to 85% of them singletons. The sample taken for sequencing was peripheral blood. The receptors stem from a woman over 75 with active or convalescent COVID-19.

The gene calls are TRBV15 and TRBJ2-1, with TRBD2 matching over 11 bases. Germline CDR1 LNHNV, CDR2 YYDKDF (reference sequence). J was trimmed by 4 bases and V by 1 base; bases with no gene match: 3. There are 16 residues in the CDR3. The CDR3 sequence is CATSRGGTSGYNEQFF. CDR3 in DNA: TGTGCCACCAGCAGAGGGGGGACTAGCGGATACAATGAGCAGTTCTTC. The variable domain in full, with the rest retrieved from reference TRBV15 and TRBJ2-1, is DAMVIQNPRYQVTQFGKPVTLSCSQTLNHNVMYWYQQKSSQAPKLLFHYYDKDFNNEADTPDNFQSRRPNTSFCFLDIRSPGLGDTAMYLCATSRGGTSGYNEQFFGPGTRLTVL.

The rearrangement links TRBV4-3 to TRBJ2-1, with 10 bases matching TRBD2. The V and J ends lost 0 bases and 4 bases, in that order; junction bases with no gene match: 6. Germline lookup yields CDR1 LGHNA and CDR2 YSLEER. The CDR3 sequence is 17 residues long. Here the CDR3 DNA reads TGCGCCAGCAGCCAAGATAGCGCTAGCGGGAGATACAATGAGCAGTTCTTC. It specifies CASSQDSASGRYNEQFF.

The chain carries TRBV5-1 and TRBJ2-5, with D perhaps matching TRBD1 (8 bases). V dropped 4 bases and J dropped 4 bases, with 14 bases sitting between them. The CDR3 consists of 14 residues. The V gene's germline CDR1 is SGHRS and CDR2 YFSETQ. The CDR3 sequence: CASSTDREGETQYF. CDR3 coding DNA: TGCGCCAGCAGCACGGACAGGGAGGGAGAGACCCAGTACTTC.

The chain employs TRBV5-4 and TRBJ1-2; a possible D gene is TRBD1 (6 bases). Germline loops: CDR1 SGHNT, CDR2 YYREEE (reference sequence). CDR3 length: 15 amino acids. V lost 6 bases and J lost 4, with 19 bases in between. The DNA of the CDR3 is TGTGCCAGCATCAAAGCAGGGGCGTTAGGCTATGGCTACACCTTC. This translates into CASIKAGALGYGYTF. The complete variable domain, with remaining parts taken from reference TRBV5-4 and TRBJ1-2, reads ETGVTQSPTHLIKTRGQQVTLRCSSQSGHNTVSWYQQALGQGPQFIFQYYREEENGRGNFPPRFSGLQFPNYSSELNVNALELDDSALYLCASIKAGALGYGYTFGSGTRLTVV.

This chain uses TRBV18 with TRBJ2-3; weak D call: TRBD2 (7 bases). This CDR3 comprises 15 residues. In germline, CDR1 is KGHSH, CDR2 LQKENI. Trimming removed 0 bases from V and 4 bases from J, with 11 bases in between. Here the CDR3 DNA reads TGTGCCAGCTCACCACCGAGGGGGGGCGCAGATACGCAGTATTTT. It codes for CASSPPRGGADTQYF.

This clone came up once. The chain is built from TRBV7-2 and TRBJ2-1; TRBD2 aligns across 8 bases. Germline V gene sequence: CDR1 SGHTA, CDR2 FQGNSA. With V trimmed by 5 bases and J by 3 bases, 6 bases remained unmatched. CDR3 length: 15 residues. CDR3 amino acids: CASSPQRGYYNEQFF. In nucleotides, the CDR3 is TGTGCCAGCAGCCCCCAGCGGGGGTACTACAATGAGCAGTTCTTC.

The rearrangement links TRBV3-1 (or the pseudogene TRBV3-2) to TRBJ1-3; D gene ambiguous. CDR1 is LGHDT, CDR2 YNNKEL, per germline (reference sequence). The CDR3 consists of 15 residues. Trimming removed 1 base at V and 0 bases at J, with 7 bases between. CDR3 DNA: TGTGCCAGCAGCCAAGCGGCAGGCTCTGGAAACACCATATATTTT. Translating gives CASSQAAGSGNTIYF.

The rearrangement joins TRBV18 to TRBJ1-1; the D gene is possibly TRBD1 (6 bases). The CDR3 is made up of 14 amino acids. Trimming took off 2 bases at V and 3 bases at J, with 10 bases between the two ends. In germline, CDR1 is KGHSH, CDR2 LQKENI. CDR3 sequence: CASSPRGLYTEAFF. The CDR3 DNA sequence: TGTGCCAGCTCACCAAGGGGGTTGTACACTGAAGCTTTCTTT.

This clone has a handful of counts. This sequence joins TRBV5-1 and TRBJ1-1; 7 nucleotides match TRBD1. Germline-derived CDR1 and CDR2 are SGHRS and YFSETQ. CDR3 size: 14 residues. V was pared by 4 bases and J by 1 base, with 4 bases of the junction left unmatched. The CDR3: CASSRGQANTEAFF. CDR3 sequence (DNA): TGCGCCAGCAGCCGCGGACAGGCGAACACTGAAGCTTTCTTT.